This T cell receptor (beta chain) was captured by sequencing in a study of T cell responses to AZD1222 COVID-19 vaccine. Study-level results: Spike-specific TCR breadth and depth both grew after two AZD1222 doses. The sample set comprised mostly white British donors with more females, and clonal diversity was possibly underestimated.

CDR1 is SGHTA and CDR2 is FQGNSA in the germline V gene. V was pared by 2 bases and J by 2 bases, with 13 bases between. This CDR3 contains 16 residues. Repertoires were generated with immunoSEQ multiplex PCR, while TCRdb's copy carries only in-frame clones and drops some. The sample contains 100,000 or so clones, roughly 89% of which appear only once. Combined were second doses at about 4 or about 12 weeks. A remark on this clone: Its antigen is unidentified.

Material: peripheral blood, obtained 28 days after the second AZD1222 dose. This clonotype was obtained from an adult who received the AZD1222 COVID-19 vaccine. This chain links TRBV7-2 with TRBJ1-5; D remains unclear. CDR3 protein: CASSLPGPAGNQPQHF. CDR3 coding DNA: TGTGCCAGCAGCTTACCCGGACCGGCGGGCAATCAGCCCCAGCATTTT.